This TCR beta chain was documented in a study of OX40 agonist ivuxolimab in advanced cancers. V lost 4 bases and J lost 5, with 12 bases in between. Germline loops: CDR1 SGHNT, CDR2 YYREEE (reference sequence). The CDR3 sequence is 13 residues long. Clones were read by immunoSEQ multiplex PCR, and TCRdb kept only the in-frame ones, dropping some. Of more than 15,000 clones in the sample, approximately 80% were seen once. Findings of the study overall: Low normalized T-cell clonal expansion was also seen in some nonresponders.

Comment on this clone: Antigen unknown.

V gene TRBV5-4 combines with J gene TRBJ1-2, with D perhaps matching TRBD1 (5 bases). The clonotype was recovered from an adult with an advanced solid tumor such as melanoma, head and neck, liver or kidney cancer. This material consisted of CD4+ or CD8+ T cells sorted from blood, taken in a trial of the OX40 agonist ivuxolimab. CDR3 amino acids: CASSPQGWYGYTF. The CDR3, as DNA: TGTGCCAGCAGCCCCCAGGGATGGTATGGCTACACCTTC.